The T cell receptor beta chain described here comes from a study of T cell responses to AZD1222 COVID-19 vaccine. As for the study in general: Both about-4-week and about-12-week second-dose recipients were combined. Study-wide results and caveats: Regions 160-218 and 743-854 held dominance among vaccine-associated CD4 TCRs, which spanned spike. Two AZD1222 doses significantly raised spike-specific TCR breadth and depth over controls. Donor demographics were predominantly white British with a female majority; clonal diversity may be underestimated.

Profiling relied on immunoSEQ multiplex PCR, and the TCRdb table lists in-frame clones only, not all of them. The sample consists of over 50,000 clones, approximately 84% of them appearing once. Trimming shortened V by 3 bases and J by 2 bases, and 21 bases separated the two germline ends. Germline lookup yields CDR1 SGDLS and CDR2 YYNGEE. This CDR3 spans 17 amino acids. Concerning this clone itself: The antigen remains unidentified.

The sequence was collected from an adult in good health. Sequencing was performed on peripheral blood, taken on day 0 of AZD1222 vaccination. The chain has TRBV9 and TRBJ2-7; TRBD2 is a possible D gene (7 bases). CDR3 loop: CASSAESGGGSPYEQYF. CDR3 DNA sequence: TGTGCCAGCAGCGCAGAATCGGGGGGCGGAAGCCCCTACGAGCAGTACTTC.